This T cell receptor (beta chain) was identified in a study of identical twins. Notes on the study in general: Partial confounding of zero-insertion analyses by invariant MAIT and iNKT cells was possible. Insertion counts were lower in abundant cord blood beta clonotypes, a trend that memory repertoires did not show. An excess of low generation probability was shown by twin-shared out-of-frame alpha sequences.

TCRdb re-called the 5' RACE reads through MiXCR, storing one row per CDR3 protein. Altogether 400,000 to 500,000 distinct CDR3 sequences are present, more than 13% being singletons, with the ten largest covering 0.95% to 1%. In the case of this clonotype: The antigen is unknown.

CDR1 is PRHDT, CDR2 FYEKMQ, per germline (reference sequence). The length of the CDR3 is 18 residues. Trimming at V came to 6 bases and at J to 8 bases, leaving 18 bases not matched to a gene. Healthy Caucasians, and only they, were the donors. These data also featured in a second study, about yellow fever vaccine responses in identical twins.

The receptor comes from a woman between 18 and 30 years old in good health. The chain couples TRBV13 to TRBJ2-3, with TRBD1 matching over 12 bases. Sequencing was carried out using CD4+ T cells sorted from blood. The CDR3 loop is CASSYRSSGTGGWGTQYF. The CDR3 nucleotides are TGTGCCAGCAGTTATCGAAGCTCCGGGACAGGGGGCTGGGGTACGCAGTATTTT. Variable domain in full (rest from reference TRBV13 and TRBJ2-3): AAGVIQSPRHLIKEKRETATLKCYPIPRHDTVYWYQQGPGQDPQFLISFYEKMQSDKGSIPDRFSAQQFSDYHSELNMSSLELGDSALYFCASSYRSSGTGGWGTQYFGPGTRLTVL.